What follows are 3 T cell receptor beta chains derived from one specimen sequenced in a study of spatial heterogeneity in lung cancer. TCRdb passed the 5' RACE reads through MiXCR, listing each CDR3 protein once. The sample carries over 8,500 distinct CDR3 sequences, roughly an eighth recorded once. Antigens of these TCRs are unknown. Time point here: sample taken at primary tumor resection. Study-level results: The number of expanded tumor alpha and beta chains correlated with mutation number.

This material consisted of lung tumor tissue, taken at surgery. The receptors come from a male donor with early-stage non-small cell lung cancer.

This clonotype ranks as medium-sized. The chain is built from TRBV7-2 and TRBJ2-7; D may be TRBD1 or TRBD2 (5 bases each). The CDR3 contains 14 residues. Germline V gene lookup returns CDR1 SGHTA and CDR2 FQGNSA. V lost 4 bases and J lost 3, with 13 bases in between. The CDR3 region is CASSSGAGNYEQYF. CDR3 bases: TGTGCCAGCAGCTCCGGGGCAGGGAACTACGAGCAGTACTTC.

The V and J genes are TRBV6-1 and TRBJ2-3; D not certain. Per germline, CDR1 MNHNS and CDR2 SASEGT. The V end was cut by 4 bases, the J end by 2 bases, with 10 bases between. The CDR3 runs 14 residues. The CDR3: CASSAVGITDTQYF. As DNA, the CDR3 is TGTGCCAGCAGTGCAGTGGGAATCACAGATACGCAGTATTTT.

This clonotype appeared many times. The V call is TRBV6-1, the J call TRBJ1-2; D not resolved. Germline CDR1 reads MNHNS; CDR2 reads SASEGT. The V end lost 2 bases, the J end lost 6 bases, and 22 bases lay between the germline ends. The CDR3 is made up of 17 amino acids. CDR3 amino acids: CASSEFFGFDDMDGYTF. CDR3 DNA: TGTGCCAGCAGTGAATTTTTTGGGTTCGACGATATGGATGGCTACACCTTC.